This passage covers 20 T cell receptor beta chains from one sample sequenced in a study of blood T cell repertoires in COVID-19. Profiled with immunoSEQ multiplex PCR; TCRdb holds only in-frame clones, not every one. The sample holds about 180,000 clones, around 80% seen once. Sequenced: peripheral blood. The source is a woman between 65 and 79 years old with acute or convalescent COVID-19.

This chain uses TRBV7-8 with TRBJ1-4, with TRBD1 identical over 9 bases. Germline V lookup: CDR1 SGHVS, CDR2 FQNEAQ. This CDR3 comprises 15 residues. Trimming at V came to 5 bases and at J to 5 bases, leaving 6 bases not matched to a gene. The CDR3 reads CASSLGTGSNEKLFF. CDR3 DNA: TGTGCCAGCAGCCTCGGGACAGGGTCCAATGAAAAACTGTTTTTT.

The rearrangement uses TRBV7-9 and TRBJ1-2, with no clear D. From germline, CDR1 is SEHNR and CDR2 FQNEAQ (reference sequence). The CDR3 is made up of 11 amino acids. V shed 1 base and J shed 6 bases, with 3 bases lying between them. CDR3: CASSLVDGYTF. As DNA, the CDR3 is TGTGCCAGCAGCTTAGTAGATGGCTACACCTTC.

The chain uses TRBV7-9 and TRBJ2-7; 8 bases match TRBD1. This CDR3 is 13 amino acids long. Germline CDR1 is SEHNR and CDR2 is FQNEAQ (reference sequence). Losses at the gene ends were 11 bases for V and 2 bases for J; bases not matched to a gene: 8. In nucleotides, the CDR3 is TGTGCCGGCGCGGCGGACAGGGCCTACGAGCAGTACTTC. Residues: CAGAADRAYEQYF.

Only one count was recorded for this clone. This chain uses TRBV7-3 with TRBJ2-3, with TRBD1 matching 8 bases. Unmatched junction bases numbered 13, after V lost 2 bases and J lost 3 bases. Germline values: CDR1 SGHTA, CDR2 FQGTGA. This CDR3 spans 18 amino acids. The CDR3 here is CASSLRGATGVGTDTQYF. The CDR3 region has the DNA TGTGCCAGCAGCTTACGGGGAGCGACAGGGGTTGGGACAGATACGCAGTATTTT.

This chain uses TRBV19 with TRBJ2-1; 7 bases are a match to TRBD2. The CDR3 runs 14 residues. The J segment lost 5 bases and the V segment lost 4 bases, leaving 5 bases of the junction unmatched. Per the germline V gene, CDR1 is LNHDA and CDR2 is SQIVND (reference sequence). The CDR3 coding sequence is TGTGCCAGTAGTACTTCCGGACTAGACAATGAGCAGTTCTTC. Its translation is CASSTSGLDNEQFF.

The chain employs TRBV4-3 and TRBJ2-2, with 8 nucleotides matching TRBD2. The germline V gene encodes CDR1 LGHNA and CDR2 YSLEER. V lost 1 base to trimming and J lost 5 bases; unmatched junction nucleotides: 6. This CDR3 is 16 amino acids long. For the CDR3, the DNA is TGCGCCAGCAGCCAAGCGGCGGGGGGCGGTACCGGGGAGCTGTTTTTT. Protein sequence: CASSQAAGGGTGELFF.

This chain connects TRBV5-1 to TRBJ2-1; TRBD2 matches at 11 bases. This CDR3 contains 17 residues. CDR1 and CDR2 (germline): SGHRS, YFSETQ. With V trimmed by 4 bases and J by 6 bases, 12 bases remained unmatched. In nucleotides, the CDR3 is TGCGCCAGCAGCATGGGACTCGGGACTAGCGGCTCCAATGAGCAGTTCTTC. Amino acids: CASSMGLGTSGSNEQFF.

The chain has TRBV30 and TRBJ1-6, with D uncertain. CDR1 and CDR2 from the germline V gene are GTSNPN and SVGIG (reference sequence). Trimming stripped 2 bases from V and 4 bases from J, with 12 bases between. This CDR3 is 15 amino acids long. CDR3 in DNA: TGTGCCTGGAGTTCACCCGGGTCTTATAATTCACCCCTCCACTTT. Protein: CAWSSPGSYNSPLHF.

Comments on this clone: At one boundary the junction diverges from the germline segment, which might be a read error. The J gene is TRBJ2-4, the V gene TRBV6-2 or TRBV6-3, with 8 bases lining up with TRBD1. This CDR3 spans 14 amino acids. Germline-derived CDR1 and CDR2 are MNHEY and SVGEGT. The DNA of the CDR3 is TGTGCCAGCAACCCGACAGGGGCCACAAACATTCAGTACTTC. It codes for CASNPTGATNIQYF.

V usage is TRBV7-2 and J usage is TRBJ2-5; 7 nucleotides line up with TRBD2. CDR3 length: 13 residues. The junction had 0 bases not matched to a gene; V was cut back by 4 bases and J by 1 base. CDR1 is SGHTA and CDR2 is FQGNSA in the germline V gene. In nucleotides, the CDR3 is TGTGCCAGCAGCTCGGGGGGCCAAGAGACCCAGTACTTC. The encoded protein is CASSSGGQETQYF.

J is TRBJ2-7 and V is TRBV12-3 or TRBV12-4; D uncertain. Trimming pared 2 bases from V and 7 bases from J, leaving 9 bases between. The CDR3 is 12 amino acids. The CDR3 DNA reads as TGTGCCAGCAGTTTAATTCTCAGGGAGCAGTACTTC. As protein: CASSLILREQYF.

This clone was counted only a few times. The J gene is TRBJ1-1, the V gene TRBV28, with 10 nucleotides matching TRBD1. Germline CDR1 reads MDHEN; CDR2 reads SYDVKM. The CDR3 covers 16 residues. V lost 6 bases, J lost 6 bases, and 13 bases stayed unmatched. The CDR3 is CASRGPTLGQGAEAFF. CDR3 nucleotides: TGTGCCAGCAGGGGTCCAACCCTTGGACAGGGGGCTGAAGCTTTCTTT.

Only one count was recorded for this clone. The chain links TRBV5-4 to TRBJ1-3; no definite D call. Between the trimmed V and J ends, which lost 3 bases and 0 bases, there was a span of 10 bases. Per germline, CDR1 SGHNT and CDR2 YYREEE (reference sequence). The CDR3 spans 15 residues. The CDR3: CASSYWPNSGNTIYF. Here the CDR3 DNA reads TGTGCCAGCAGCTATTGGCCAAACTCTGGAAACACCATATATTTT.

This chain uses TRBV5-1 with TRBJ1-4, with D uncertain. Germline values: CDR1 SGHRS, CDR2 YFSETQ. This CDR3 has 15 amino acids. V was cut by 0 bases and J by 6 bases, with 12 bases left in between. The chain's CDR3 is CASSLVGGRDEKLFF. The CDR3 nucleotides are TGCGCCAGCAGCTTGGTTGGAGGCCGTGATGAAAAACTGTTTTTT.

The chain links TRBV27 to TRBJ1-5, with 8 bases aligning to TRBD1. The CDR3 has 15 residues. V shed 3 bases and J 7 bases; nucleotides not matched to a gene: 8. The germline V gene encodes CDR1 MNHEY and CDR2 SMNVEV (reference sequence). CDR3 in DNA: TGTGCCAGCAGTTTGTTGGCAGGGGGCAGCCAGCCCCAGCATTTT. Translated: CASSLLAGGSQPQHF.

The V and J genes are TRBV28 and TRBJ2-4; TRBD1 matches at 7 bases. Losses at the gene ends were 8 bases for V and 6 bases for J; bases not matched to a gene: 10. The CDR3 is 14 residues long. The germline V gene encodes CDR1 MDHEN and CDR2 SYDVKM. The CDR3 coding sequence is TGTGCCAGCCACTCCACAGGGGTAATAAACATTCAGTACTTC. This codes for CASHSTGVINIQYF.

The rearrangement links TRBV9 to TRBJ1-1; 10 bases line up with TRBD1. Germline lookup yields CDR1 SGDLS and CDR2 YYNGEE. The CDR3 consists of 16 residues. The trim removed 2 bases at V and 1 base at J, leaving 5 bases unmatched. CDR3 protein: CASSVGQGQGNTEAFF. CDR3 nucleotides: TGTGCCAGCAGCGTGGGACAGGGGCAGGGGAACACTGAAGCTTTCTTT.

This clone appeared a single time. This chain links TRBV6-2 or TRBV6-3 with TRBJ1-1, with D perhaps matching TRBD1 (5 bases). The ends were cut back, 2 bases at V and 2 bases at J, with 9 bases in the middle. This CDR3 has 14 residues. Germline lookup yields CDR1 MNHEY and CDR2 SVGEGT. The CDR3 loop reads CASSYTRANTEAFF. CDR3 sequence (DNA): TGTGCCAGCAGTTACACCAGGGCTAACACTGAAGCTTTCTTT.

The chain links TRBV24-1 to TRBJ1-6, with D maybe TRBD1 (6 bases). This CDR3 region has 22 residues. Germline CDR1 reads KGHDR; CDR2 reads SFDVKD. V lost 1 base and J lost 0, with 24 bases in between. CDR3 protein: CATSDLLRGRGDKSSYNSPLHF. The CDR3 DNA reads TGTGCCACCAGTGATTTATTGCGAGGGCGGGGGGACAAGAGCTCCTATAATTCACCCCTCCACTTT.

The rearrangement uses TRBV7-6 and TRBJ1-2; possibly TRBD1 for D (5 bases). The ends were cut back, 5 bases at V and 4 bases at J, with 20 bases in the middle. Germline V lookup: CDR1 SGHVS, CDR2 FNYEAQ. The CDR3 contains 16 residues. CDR3 DNA: TGTGCCAGCAGCCCCGCCTTGATGACAGTTTCCTATGGCTACACCTTC. Amino acids: CASSPALMTVSYGYTF.